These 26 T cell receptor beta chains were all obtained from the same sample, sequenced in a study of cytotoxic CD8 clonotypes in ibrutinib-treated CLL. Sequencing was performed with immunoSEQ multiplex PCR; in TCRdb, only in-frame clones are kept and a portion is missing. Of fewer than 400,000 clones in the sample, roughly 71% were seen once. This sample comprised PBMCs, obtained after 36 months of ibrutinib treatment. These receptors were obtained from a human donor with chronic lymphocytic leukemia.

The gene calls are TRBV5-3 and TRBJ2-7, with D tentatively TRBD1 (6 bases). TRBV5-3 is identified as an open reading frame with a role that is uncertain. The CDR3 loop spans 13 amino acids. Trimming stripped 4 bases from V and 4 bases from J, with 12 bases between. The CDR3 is CARSPTRGYEQYF. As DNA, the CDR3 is TGTGCCAGAAGCCCAACCAGGGGATACGAGCAGTACTTC.

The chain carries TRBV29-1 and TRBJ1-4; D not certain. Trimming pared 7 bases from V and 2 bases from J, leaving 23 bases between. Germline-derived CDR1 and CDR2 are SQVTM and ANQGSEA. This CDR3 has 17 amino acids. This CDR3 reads CSATSAAPGPTNEKLFF. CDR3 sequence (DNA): TGCAGCGCAACATCAGCGGCACCCGGGCCCACTAATGAAAAACTGTTTTTT.

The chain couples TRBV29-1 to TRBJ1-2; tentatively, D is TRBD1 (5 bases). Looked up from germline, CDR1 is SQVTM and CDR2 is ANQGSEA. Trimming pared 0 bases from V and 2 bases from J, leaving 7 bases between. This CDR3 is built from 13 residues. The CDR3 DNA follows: TGCAGCGTTGAAGATGGGGACAACTATGGCTACACCTTC. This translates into CSVEDGDNYGYTF. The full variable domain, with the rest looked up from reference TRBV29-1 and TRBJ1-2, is SAVISQKPSRDICQRGTSLTIQCQVDSQVTMMFWYRQQPGQSLTLIATANQGSEATYESGFVIDKFPISRPNLTFSTLTVSNMSPEDSSIYLCSVEDGDNYGYTFGSGTRLTVV.

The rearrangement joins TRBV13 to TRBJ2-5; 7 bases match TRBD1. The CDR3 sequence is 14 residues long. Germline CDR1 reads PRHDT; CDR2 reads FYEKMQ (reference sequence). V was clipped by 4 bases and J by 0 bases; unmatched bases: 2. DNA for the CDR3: TGTGCCAGCAGCTCGGGACAGTACCAAGAGACCCAGTACTTC. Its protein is CASSSGQYQETQYF.

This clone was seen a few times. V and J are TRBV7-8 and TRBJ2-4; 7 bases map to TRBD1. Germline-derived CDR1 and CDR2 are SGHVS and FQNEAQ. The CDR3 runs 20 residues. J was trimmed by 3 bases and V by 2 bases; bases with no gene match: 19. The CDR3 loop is CASSLRPRGNLGEGKNIQYF. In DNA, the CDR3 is TGTGCCAGCAGCTTAAGGCCCAGGGGGAACCTAGGAGAGGGCAAAAACATTCAGTACTTC.

CDR3 amino acids: CASSLGGSVGEQYF. The CDR3 DNA is TGTGCCAGCAGCTTAGGCGGCTCCGTGGGAGAGCAGTACTTC. J is TRBJ2-7 and V is TRBV7-2; unclear D gene. This CDR3 has 14 residues. Germline CDR1 reads SGHTA; CDR2 reads FQGNSA. The V gene lost 1 base and the J gene lost 7 bases, with 14 bases spanning the gap.

The CDR3 protein is CASSATSGSYNEQFF. As DNA, the CDR3 is TGTGCCAGCAGCGCAACTAGCGGCTCCTACAATGAGCAGTTCTTC. The rearrangement joins TRBV9 to TRBJ2-1; TRBD2 matches 8 bases. V shed 3 bases and J 0 bases; nucleotides not matched to a gene: 2. The length of the CDR3 is 15 residues. Germline V gene data show CDR1 as SGDLS and CDR2 as YYNGEE. Looking up the rest from reference TRBV9 and TRBJ2-1 gives the full variable domain: DSGVTQTPKHLITATGQRVTLRCSPRSGDLSVYWYQQSLDQGLQFLIQYYNGEERAKGNILERFSAQQFPDLHSELNLSSLELGDSALYFCASSATSGSYNEQFFGPGTRLTVL.

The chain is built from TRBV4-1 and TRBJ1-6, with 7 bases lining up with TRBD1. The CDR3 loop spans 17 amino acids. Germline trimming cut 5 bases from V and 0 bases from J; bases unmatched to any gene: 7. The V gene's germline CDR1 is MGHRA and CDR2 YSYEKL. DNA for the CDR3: TGCGCCAGCAGCGCCGACAGGGACCGCTCCTATAATTCACCCCTCCACTTT. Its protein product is CASSADRDRSYNSPLHF.

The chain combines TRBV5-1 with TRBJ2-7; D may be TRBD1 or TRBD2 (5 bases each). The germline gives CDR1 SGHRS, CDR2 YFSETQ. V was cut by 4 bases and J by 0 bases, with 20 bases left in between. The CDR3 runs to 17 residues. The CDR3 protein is CASSTQGRRTNSYEQYF. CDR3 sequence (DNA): TGCGCCAGCAGCACCCAGGGACGGCGCACCAACTCCTACGAGCAGTACTTC.

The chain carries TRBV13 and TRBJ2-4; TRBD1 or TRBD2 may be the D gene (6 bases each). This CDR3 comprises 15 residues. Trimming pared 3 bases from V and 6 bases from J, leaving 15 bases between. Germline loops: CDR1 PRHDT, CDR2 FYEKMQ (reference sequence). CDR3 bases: TGTGCCAGCAGCTTTCACAGGGAGGAGGGAAACATTCAGTACTTC. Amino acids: CASSFHREEGNIQYF.

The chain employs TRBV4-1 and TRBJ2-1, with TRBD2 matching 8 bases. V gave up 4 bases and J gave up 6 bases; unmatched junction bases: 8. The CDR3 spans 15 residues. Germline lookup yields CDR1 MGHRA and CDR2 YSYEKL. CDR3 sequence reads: CASSLGGGLGNEQFF. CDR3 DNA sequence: TGCGCCAGCAGCCTCGGGGGGGGCCTAGGCAATGAGCAGTTCTTC.

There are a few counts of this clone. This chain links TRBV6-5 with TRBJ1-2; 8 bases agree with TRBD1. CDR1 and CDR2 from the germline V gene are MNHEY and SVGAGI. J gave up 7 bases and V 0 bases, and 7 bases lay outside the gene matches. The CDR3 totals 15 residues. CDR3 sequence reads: CASSYSGGRGPGYTF. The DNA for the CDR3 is TGTGCCAGCAGTTACTCAGGGGGCAGGGGGCCTGGCTACACCTTC.

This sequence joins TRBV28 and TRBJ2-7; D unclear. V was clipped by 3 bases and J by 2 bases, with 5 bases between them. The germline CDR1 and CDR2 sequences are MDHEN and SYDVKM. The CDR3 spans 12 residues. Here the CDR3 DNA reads TGTGCCAGCAGTTTCGGACCCTACGAGCAGTACTTC. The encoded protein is CASSFGPYEQYF.

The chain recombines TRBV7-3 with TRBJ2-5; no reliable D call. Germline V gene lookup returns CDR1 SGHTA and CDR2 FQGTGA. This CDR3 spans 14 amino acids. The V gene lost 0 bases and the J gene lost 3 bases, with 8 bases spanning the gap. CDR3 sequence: CASSLTGTEETQYF. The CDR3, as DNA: TGTGCCAGCAGCTTAACGGGCACGGAAGAGACCCAGTACTTC.

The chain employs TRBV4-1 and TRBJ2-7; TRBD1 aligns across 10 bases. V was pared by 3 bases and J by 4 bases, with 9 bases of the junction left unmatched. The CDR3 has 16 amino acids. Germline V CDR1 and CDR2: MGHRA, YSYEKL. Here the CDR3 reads CASSHNPGQGWYEQYF. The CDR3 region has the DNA TGCGCCAGCAGCCATAATCCGGGACAGGGGTGGTACGAGCAGTACTTC.

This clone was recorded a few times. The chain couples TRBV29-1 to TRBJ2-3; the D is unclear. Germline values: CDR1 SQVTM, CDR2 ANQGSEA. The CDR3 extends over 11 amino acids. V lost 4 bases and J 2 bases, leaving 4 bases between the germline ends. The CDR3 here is CSVGPTDTQYF. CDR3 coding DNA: TGCAGCGTTGGGCCCACAGATACGCAGTATTTT.

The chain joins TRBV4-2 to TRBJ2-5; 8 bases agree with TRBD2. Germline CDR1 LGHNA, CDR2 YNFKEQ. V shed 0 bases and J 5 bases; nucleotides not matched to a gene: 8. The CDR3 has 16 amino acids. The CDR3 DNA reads TGTGCCAGCAGCCAAGATCACGGGGGGGCCCGGGAGACCCAGTACTTC. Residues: CASSQDHGGARETQYF.

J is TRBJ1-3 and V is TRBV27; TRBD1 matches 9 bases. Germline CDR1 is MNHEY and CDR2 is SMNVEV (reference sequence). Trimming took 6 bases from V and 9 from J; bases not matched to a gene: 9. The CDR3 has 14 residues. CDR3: CASRPTGGAGTIYF. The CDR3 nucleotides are TGTGCCAGCAGACCCACAGGGGGCGCCGGCACCATATATTTT.

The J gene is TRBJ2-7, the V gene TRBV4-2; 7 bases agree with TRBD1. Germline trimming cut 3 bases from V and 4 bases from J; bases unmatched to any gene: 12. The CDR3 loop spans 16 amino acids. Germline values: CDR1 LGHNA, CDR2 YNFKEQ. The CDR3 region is CASSHQGDSRPYEQYF. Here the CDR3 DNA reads TGTGCCAGCAGCCACCAAGGGGACAGTCGCCCTTACGAGCAGTACTTC.

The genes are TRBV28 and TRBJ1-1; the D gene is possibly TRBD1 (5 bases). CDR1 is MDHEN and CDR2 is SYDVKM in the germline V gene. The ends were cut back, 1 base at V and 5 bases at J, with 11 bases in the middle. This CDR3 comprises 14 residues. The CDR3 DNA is TGTGCCAGCAGTTTATCGGCGGGGGAGACTGAAGCTTTCTTT. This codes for CASSLSAGETEAFF.

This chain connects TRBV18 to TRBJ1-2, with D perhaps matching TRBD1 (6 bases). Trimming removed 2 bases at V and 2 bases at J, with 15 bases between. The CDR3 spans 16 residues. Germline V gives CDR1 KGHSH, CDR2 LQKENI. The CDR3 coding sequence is TGTGCCAGCTCACCAGGTCTCGGGGGGCGGAACTATGGCTACACCTTC. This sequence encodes CASSPGLGGRNYGYTF.

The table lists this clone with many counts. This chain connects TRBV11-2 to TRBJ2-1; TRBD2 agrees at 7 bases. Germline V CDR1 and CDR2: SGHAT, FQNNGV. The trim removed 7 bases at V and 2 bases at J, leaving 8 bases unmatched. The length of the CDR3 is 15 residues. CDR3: CASTLWGGAYNEQFF. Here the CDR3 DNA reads TGTGCCAGCACCCTCTGGGGGGGGGCCTACAATGAGCAGTTCTTC.

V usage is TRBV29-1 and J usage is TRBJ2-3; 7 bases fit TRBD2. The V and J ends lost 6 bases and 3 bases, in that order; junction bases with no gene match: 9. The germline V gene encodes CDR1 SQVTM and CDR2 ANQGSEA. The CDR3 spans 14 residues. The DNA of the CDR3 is TGCAGCGTCGACTCGGGACTACAGACAGATACGCAGTATTTT. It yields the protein CSVDSGLQTDTQYF.

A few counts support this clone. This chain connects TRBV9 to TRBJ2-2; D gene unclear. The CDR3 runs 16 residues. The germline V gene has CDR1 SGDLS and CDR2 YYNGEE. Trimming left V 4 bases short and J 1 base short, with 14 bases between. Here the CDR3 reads CASSPTATLNTGELFF. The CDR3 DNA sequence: TGTGCCAGCAGCCCCACAGCAACGCTGAACACCGGGGAGCTGTTTTTT. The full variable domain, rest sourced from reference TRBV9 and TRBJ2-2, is DSGVTQTPKHLITATGQRVTLRCSPRSGDLSVYWYQQSLDQGLQFLIQYYNGEERAKGNILERFSAQQFPDLHSELNLSSLELGDSALYFCASSPTATLNTGELFFGEGSRLTVL.

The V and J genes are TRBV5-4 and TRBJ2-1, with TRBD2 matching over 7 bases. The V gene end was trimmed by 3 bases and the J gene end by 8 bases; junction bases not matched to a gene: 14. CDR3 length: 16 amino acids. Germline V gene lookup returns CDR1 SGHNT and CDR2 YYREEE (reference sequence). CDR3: CASSSRTAGDLDEQFF. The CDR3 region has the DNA TGTGCCAGCAGCTCGCGTACGGCGGGAGATCTGGATGAGCAGTTCTTC. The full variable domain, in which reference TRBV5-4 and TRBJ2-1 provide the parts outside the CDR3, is ETGVTQSPTHLIKTRGQQVTLRCSSQSGHNTVSWYQQALGQGPQFIFQYYREEENGRGNFPPRFSGLQFPNYSSELNVNALELDDSALYLCASSSRTAGDLDEQFFGPGTRLTVL.

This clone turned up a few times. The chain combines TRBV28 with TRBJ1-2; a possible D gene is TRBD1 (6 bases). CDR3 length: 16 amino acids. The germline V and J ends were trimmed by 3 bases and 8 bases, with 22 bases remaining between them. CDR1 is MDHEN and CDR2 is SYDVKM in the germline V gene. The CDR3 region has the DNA TGTGCCAGCAGTTTTCGGCATACAGGGCCCCCTAGGGGCTACACCTTC. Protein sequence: CASSFRHTGPPRGYTF.